The next 23 T cell receptor beta chains were all read from a single sample in a study of cytomegalovirus exposure and HLA in healthy donors. The primer mix had 60 Vbeta and 13 Jbeta primers. Assay: immunoSEQ multiplex PCR; the TCRdb copy retains only in-frame clones and omits some. The sample shows tens of thousands of clones, 73% of them seen only once. Sample: PBMCs. The source is a man aged 50 to 60 in good health and CMV-seronegative.

V usage is TRBV5-1 and J usage is TRBJ2-6; a possible D gene is TRBD2 (5 bases). The CDR3 sequence is 17 residues long. The V end was cut by 2 bases, the J end by 1 base, with 13 bases between. Germline V gene sequence: CDR1 SGHRS, CDR2 YFSETQ. The CDR3 loop is CASSFRGSLSGANVLTF. CDR3 sequence (DNA): TGCGCCAGCAGCTTCCGGGGATCCTTATCTGGGGCCAACGTCCTGACTTTC.

The CDR3 region has the DNA TGTGCCAGCAGCCATCGGACAGAACTCAACTCTGGGGCCAACGTCCTGACTTTC. Encoded protein: CASSHRTELNSGANVLTF. V is TRBV9 and J is TRBJ2-6; weak D call: TRBD1 (6 bases). V was shortened by 4 bases and J by 0 bases, with 17 bases between the two germline ends. The CDR3 runs 18 residues. CDR1 SGDLS and CDR2 YYNGEE come from the germline V gene. Drawing the rest from reference TRBV9 and TRBJ2-6, the complete variable domain is DSGVTQTPKHLITATGQRVTLRCSPRSGDLSVYWYQQSLDQGLQFLIQYYNGEERAKGNILERFSAQQFPDLHSELNLSSLELGDSALYFCASSHRTELNSGANVLTFGAGSRLTVL.

The rearrangement uses TRBV19 and TRBJ2-1, with unresolved D. The CDR3 extends over 13 amino acids. Per the germline V gene, CDR1 is LNHDA and CDR2 is SQIVND (reference sequence). The V end was cut by 5 bases, the J end by 4 bases, with 9 bases between. CDR3 region: CASSSSVYNEQFF. As DNA, the CDR3 is TGTGCCAGTAGTTCGTCGGTTTACAATGAGCAGTTCTTC.

V is TRBV5-1 and J is TRBJ1-4, with 9 bases aligning to TRBD1. V lost 4 bases and J lost 8; bases outside the gene matches: 6. Germline values: CDR1 SGHRS, CDR2 YFSETQ. This CDR3 contains 14 residues. This CDR3 reads CASSQTGTGEKLFF. In DNA form, the CDR3 reads TGCGCCAGCAGCCAGACCGGGACAGGGGAAAAACTGTTTTTT.

The DNA for the CDR3 is TGTGCCAGCAGCGCGACAGTTAATAGCAATCAGCCCCAGCATTTT. This translates into CASSATVNSNQPQHF. V and J are TRBV7-2 and TRBJ1-5, with a tentative D call TRBD1 (5 bases). The CDR3 loop spans 15 amino acids. V lost 5 bases to trimming and J lost 0 bases, with 11 bases between them. Germline lookup yields CDR1 SGHTA and CDR2 FQGNSA.

The chain links TRBV5-8 to TRBJ2-5, with 8 bases matching TRBD2. This CDR3 region has 15 residues. The germline CDR1 and CDR2 sequences are SGHTS and YDEGEE. Trimming removed 2 bases from V and 2 bases from J; junction bases left unmatched: 5. CDR3 bases: TGTGCCAGCAGCTTTGGGATAGCGGGGCAAGAGACCCAGTACTTC. Protein product: CASSFGIAGQETQYF. The full variable domain, in which reference TRBV5-8 and TRBJ2-5 provide the parts outside the CDR3, is EAGVTQSPTHLIKTRGQQATLRCSPISGHTSVYWYQQALGLGLQFLLWYDEGEERNRGNFPPRFSGRQFPNYSSELNVNALELEDSALYLCASSFGIAGQETQYFGPGTRLLVL.

The V gene is TRBV27, the J gene TRBJ1-1; D perhaps matches TRBD1 (6 bases). CDR1 and CDR2 (germline): MNHEY, SMNVEV (reference sequence). The ends were cut back, 8 bases at V and 8 bases at J, with 15 bases in the middle. The CDR3 is 12 amino acids. CDR3 region: CASLKNRDEAFF. As DNA, the CDR3 is TGTGCCAGCCTAAAAAACAGGGACGAAGCTTTCTTT.

The count of this clone is one. This chain links TRBV6-6 with TRBJ1-2; D ambiguous. The ends were cut back, 7 bases at V and 0 bases at J, with 9 bases in the middle. The CDR3 has 13 amino acids. Germline CDR1 MNHNY, CDR2 SVGAGI (reference sequence). The CDR3 is CASTQRANYGYTF. The CDR3 nucleotides are TGTGCCAGCACCCAGAGGGCTAACTATGGCTACACCTTC.

The chain employs TRBV18 and TRBJ2-3, with D perhaps matching TRBD2 (6 bases). Germline lookup yields CDR1 KGHSH and CDR2 LQKENI. The CDR3 has 15 amino acids. V dropped 3 bases and J dropped 5 bases, with 15 bases sitting between them. CDR3 residues: CASSPLGGLKDTQYF. The CDR3 DNA follows: TGTGCCAGCTCACCGTTGGGGGGTTTGAAAGATACGCAGTATTTT.

The V gene is TRBV19, the J gene TRBJ2-7; 11 positions match TRBD2. CDR1 LNHDA and CDR2 SQIVND come from the germline V gene (reference sequence). The CDR3 contains 18 residues. With V trimmed by 4 bases and J by 5 bases, 16 bases remained unmatched. As DNA, the CDR3 is TGTGCCAGTAGTAGTACTAGCGGGGGACACTCCGACGTGGACGAGCAGTACTTC. Residues: CASSSTSGGHSDVDEQYF.

V and J are TRBV27 and TRBJ1-1; D perhaps matches TRBD1 (5 bases). The CDR3 extends over 14 amino acids. Germline V gene lookup returns CDR1 MNHEY and CDR2 SMNVEV (reference sequence). V lost 1 base and J 2 bases, leaving 8 bases between the germline ends. CDR3 sequence reads: CASSLWGDNTEAFF. The CDR3, as DNA: TGTGCCAGCAGTTTATGGGGGGACAACACTGAAGCTTTCTTT.

The chain combines TRBV19 with TRBJ1-5; 7 nucleotides match TRBD1. The length of the CDR3 is 15 residues. Germline trimming cut 4 bases from V and 4 bases from J; bases unmatched to any gene: 7. The germline V gene has CDR1 LNHDA and CDR2 SQIVND (reference sequence). The CDR3 loop is CASSTLQGRNQPQHF. DNA of the CDR3: TGTGCCAGTAGTACGCTACAGGGGAGGAATCAGCCCCAGCATTTT.

This sequence joins TRBV7-3 and TRBJ2-1; 12 bases fit TRBD2. V was pared by 4 bases and J by 5 bases, with 3 bases of the junction left unmatched. The CDR3 sequence is 15 residues long. CDR1 SGHTA and CDR2 FQGTGA come from the germline V gene. The CDR3 bases are TGTGCCAGCAGCTCTAGCGGGGGGGCAAACAATGAGCAGTTCTTC. This sequence encodes CASSSSGGANNEQFF.

The V call is TRBV6-5, the J call TRBJ1-2; 8 nucleotides agree with TRBD1. The germline V gene has CDR1 MNHEY and CDR2 SVGAGI. V trimming: 2 bases; J trimming: 6 bases; junction bases outside the gene matches: 11. This CDR3 contains 16 residues. The CDR3 DNA sequence: TGTGCCAGCAGTTACGTCAAGTCCGGGACAGGAGATGGCTACACCTTC. This codes for CASSYVKSGTGDGYTF.

This clone was counted once. The V gene is TRBV19, the J gene TRBJ1-2; a weak D match, TRBD1 (6 bases). V was trimmed by 8 bases and J by 6 bases, leaving 34 bases between them. The CDR3 totals 19 residues. Germline V gene sequence: CDR1 LNHDA, CDR2 SQIVND (reference sequence). This CDR3 reads CASHIKGPGHQTSGNGYTF. CDR3 DNA sequence: TGTGCCAGTCATATCAAGGGACCGGGACACCAGACTTCTGGGAATGGCTACACCTTC.

This chain uses TRBV7-3 with TRBJ2-1; 7 bases line up with TRBD2. The CDR3 runs 15 residues. Germline CDR1 SGHTA, CDR2 FQGTGA. V was pared by 8 bases and J by 7 bases, with 14 bases of the junction left unmatched. CDR3 loop: CASGAPGGGPNEQFF. CDR3 nucleotides: TGTGCCAGCGGGGCCCCTGGCGGGGGACCAAATGAGCAGTTCTTC.

This clone occurred a few times. The rearrangement links TRBV7-3 to TRBJ1-2, with TRBD1 matching 9 bases. CDR1 SGHTA and CDR2 FQGTGA come from the germline V gene. This CDR3 comprises 17 residues. The J segment lost 4 bases and the V segment lost 5 bases, leaving 14 bases of the junction unmatched. Written as DNA, the CDR3 is TGTGCCAGCAGCCCGGGACAGGGAAAAGAGTTATTCTATGGCTACACCTTC. As protein: CASSPGQGKELFYGYTF.

This chain joins TRBV7-9 and TRBJ1-1; 7 bases line up with TRBD1. This CDR3 is 15 amino acids long. Germline CDR1 is SEHNR and CDR2 is FQNEAQ (reference sequence). J gave up 0 bases and V 5 bases, and 6 bases lay outside the gene matches. The CDR3 nucleotides are TGTGCCAGCAGCACACAGGGGAACCTGAACACTGAAGCTTTCTTT. Its protein is CASSTQGNLNTEAFF.

This chain links TRBV5-1 with TRBJ2-1, with TRBD2 identical over 14 bases. Germline V gene lookup returns CDR1 SGHRS and CDR2 YFSETQ. CDR3 length: 16 amino acids. V gave up 6 bases and J gave up 6 bases; unmatched junction bases: 8. The DNA of the CDR3 is TGCGCCAGCACCTCAGGACTAGCGGGAGGCCCCAATGAGCAGTTCTTC. Residues: CASTSGLAGGPNEQFF. The full variable domain, in which reference TRBV5-1 and TRBJ2-1 provide the parts outside the CDR3, is KAGVTQTPRYLIKTRGQQVTLSCSPISGHRSVSWYQQTPGQGLQFLFEYFSETQRNKGNFPGRFSGRQFSNSRSEMNVSTLELGDSALYLCASTSGLAGGPNEQFFGPGTRLTVL.

The V gene is TRBV19, the J gene TRBJ1-4, with 8 bases lining up with TRBD1. This CDR3 region has 15 residues. Unmatched junction bases numbered 11, after V lost 7 bases and J lost 7 bases. Germline V CDR1 and CDR2: LNHDA, SQIVND (reference sequence). The CDR3 coding sequence is TGTGCCAGTAATCGGCCTGGGACAGGAGGTGAAAAACTGTTTTTT. Translation: CASNRPGTGGEKLFF.

The V call is TRBV5-4, the J call TRBJ2-5; D not resolved. The J call may not be correct, given that the DNA end is closer to TRBJ2-7. Germline loops: CDR1 SGHNT, CDR2 YYREEE (reference sequence). This CDR3 region has 15 residues. CDR3 sequence reads: CASSPRSPRIDEQYF. CDR3 DNA: TGTGCCAGCAGCCCTCGCTCCCCCAGGATCGACGAGCAGTACTTC.

This rearrangement joins TRBV30 to TRBJ2-3; TRBD1 agrees at 7 bases. Germline V lookup: CDR1 GTSNPN, CDR2 SVGIG (reference sequence). V was pared by 2 bases and J by 1 base, with 6 bases of the junction left unmatched. CDR3 length equals 15 residues. As DNA, the CDR3 is TGTGCCTGGAGTAGAGGGGGCTGGGGCACAGATACGCAGTATTTT. Its protein product is CAWSRGGWGTDTQYF.

V usage is TRBV5-1 and J usage is TRBJ1-2, with D possibly being TRBD1 (6 bases). The CDR3 is 14 residues long. V lost 0 bases and J 6 bases, leaving 12 bases between the germline ends. CDR1 is SGHRS and CDR2 is YFSETQ in the germline V gene. The CDR3 DNA follows: TGCGCCAGCAGCTTGGAAACAGGGATCGATGGCTACACCTTC. Residues: CASSLETGIDGYTF.